One T cell receptor beta chain is described in this entry. As yet, its antigen is unknown. This entry belongs to a study of blood T cells in healthy people across ages. Across the study: Capture via template switching afforded approximately one barcoded beta molecule per two T cells.

The study drew donors from healthy Caucasian individuals in Russia aged about 6 to 100. The germline gives CDR1 SGHTA, CDR2 FQGNSA. This CDR3 has 17 residues. Trimming left V 3 bases short and J 3 bases short, with 20 bases between. Study-level findings and limits: Long-lived donors carried more naive CD4+ cells and greater diversity than aged donors.

Alongside a J-beta primer mix, a sample-barcoded 5' primer served in a second PCR lasting about 7 to 11 cycles. One entry per CDR3 protein results from TCRdb running MiXCR on the 5' RACE reads. The sample carries approximately 800,000 distinct CDR3 sequences, more than 20% recorded once. These sequences were also reported in another study, on T cells of mothers and their children. That report notes: Each 15 ul cDNA reaction used approximately 1.6 ug RNA; all RNA was used.

The clonotype was recovered from a boy aged 5-17 years in good health. J is TRBJ1-1 and V is TRBV7-2; D not certain. The sample was blood. The CDR3 protein is CASSFPADGQMDTEAFF. The DNA of the CDR3 is TGTGCCAGCAGCTTCCCGGCGGACGGGCAAATGGACACTGAAGCTTTCTTT.